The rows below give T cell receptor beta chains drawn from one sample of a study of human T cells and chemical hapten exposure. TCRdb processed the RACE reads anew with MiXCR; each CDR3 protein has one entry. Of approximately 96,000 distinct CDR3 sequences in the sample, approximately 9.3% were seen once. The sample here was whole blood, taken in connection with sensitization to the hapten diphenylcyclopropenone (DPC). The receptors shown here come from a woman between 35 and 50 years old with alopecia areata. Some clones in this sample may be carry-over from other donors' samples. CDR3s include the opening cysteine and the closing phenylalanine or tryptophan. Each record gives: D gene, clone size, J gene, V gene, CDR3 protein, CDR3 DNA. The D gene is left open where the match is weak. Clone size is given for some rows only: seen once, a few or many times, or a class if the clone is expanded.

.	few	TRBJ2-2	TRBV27	CASTLKGGGTGELFF	TGTGCCAGCACCCTTAAGGGGGGTGGGACCGGGGAGCTGTTTTTT
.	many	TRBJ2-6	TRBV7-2	CASSTHRVPGANVLTF	TGTGCCAGCAGCACACACAGGGTACCCGGGGCCAACGTCCTGACTTTC
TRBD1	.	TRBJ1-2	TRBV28	CASSIPWGTGFGYTF	TGTGCCAGCAGTATACCATGGGGGACAGGCTTTGGCTACACCTTC
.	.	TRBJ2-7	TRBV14	CASSQDPAPTYEQYF	TGTGCCAGCAGCCAAGACCCGGCTCCCACCTACGAGCAGTACTTC
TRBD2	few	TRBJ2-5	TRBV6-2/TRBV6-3	CASSPGTSGQETQYF	TGTGCCAGCAGTCCCGGGACTAGCGGCCAAGAGACCCAGTACTTC
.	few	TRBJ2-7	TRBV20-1	CSATRQQSSYEQYF	TGCAGTGCTACGCGACAGCAAAGCTCCTACGAGCAGTACTTC
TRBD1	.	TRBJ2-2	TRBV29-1	CSVSPGGNTGELFF	TGCAGCGTTTCTCCAGGGGGAAACACCGGGGAGCTGTTTTTT
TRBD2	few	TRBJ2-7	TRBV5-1	CASSLQPGTSGTTIYEQYF	TGCGCCAGCAGCTTGCAACCCGGGACTAGCGGGACCACCATCTACGAGCAGTACTTC
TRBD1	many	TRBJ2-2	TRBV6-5	CASSYGQGAGELFF	TGTGCCAGCAGTTATGGGCAGGGGGCCGGGGAGCTGTTTTTT
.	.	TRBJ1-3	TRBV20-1	CSAPGGGLGNTIYF	TGCAGTGCCCCGGGGGGAGGGTTAGGAAACACCATATATTTT
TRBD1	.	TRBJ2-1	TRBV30	CAWSSDRGYNEQFF	TGTGCCTGGAGTTCGGACAGGGGATACAATGAGCAGTTCTTC
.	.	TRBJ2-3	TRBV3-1	CASSQDVPGLTDTQYF	TGTGCCAGCAGCCAAGATGTTCCAGGACTCACAGATACGCAGTATTTT
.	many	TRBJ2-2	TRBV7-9	CASSLVLIGELFF	TGTGCCAGCAGCTTAGTTCTGATCGGGGAGCTGTTTTTT
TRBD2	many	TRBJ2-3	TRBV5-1	CASSVRTSGTDTQYF	TGCGCCAGCAGCGTCCGGACTAGCGGCACAGATACGCAGTATTTT
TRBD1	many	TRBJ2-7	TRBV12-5	CASGLGARGQPSF	TGTGCTAGTGGTTTGGGAGCCAGGGGACAGCCTAGCTTC
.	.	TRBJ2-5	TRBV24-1	CATSDLQAQETQYF	TGTGCCACCAGTGATTTACAGGCCCAAGAGACCCAGTACTTC
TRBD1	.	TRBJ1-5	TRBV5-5	CASSLVPGQAQPQHF	TGTGCCAGCAGCTTGGTCCCTGGACAGGCTCAGCCCCAGCATTTT
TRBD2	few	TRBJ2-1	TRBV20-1	CSARGTSGFYNEQFF	TGCAGTGCTAGGGGGACTAGCGGATTTTACAATGAGCAGTTCTTC
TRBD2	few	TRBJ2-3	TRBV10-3	CAISESINSGSFTDTQYF	TGTGCCATCAGTGAGTCGATTAATAGCGGGAGCTTCACAGATACGCAGTATTTT
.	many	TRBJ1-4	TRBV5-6	CASSSGPNEKLFF	TGTGCCAGCAGCTCCGGGCCTAATGAAAAACTGTTTTTT
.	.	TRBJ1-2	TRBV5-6	CASSLGSTRDGYTF	TGTGCCAGCAGCTTAGGGTCGACGCGTGATGGCTACACCTTC
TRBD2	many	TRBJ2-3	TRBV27	CASSLEPGLAGANTQYF	TGTGCCAGCAGTTTGGAACCGGGACTAGCGGGAGCTAATACGCAGTATTTT
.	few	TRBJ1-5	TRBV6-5	CASGRSGGSNQPQHF	TGTGCCAGCGGCCGCTCCGGCGGAAGCAATCAGCCCCAGCATTTT
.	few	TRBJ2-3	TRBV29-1	CSVERPDRTQYF	TGCAGCGTTGAACGCCCCGACAGGACGCAGTATTTT
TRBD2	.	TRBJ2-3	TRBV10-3	CAISDGTSGNTQYF	TGTGCCATCAGTGACGGGACTAGCGGGAATACGCAGTATTTT
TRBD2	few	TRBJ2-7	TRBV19	CASSKLAGSYEQYF	TGTGCCAGTAGTAAACTAGCGGGGTCCTACGAGCAGTACTTC
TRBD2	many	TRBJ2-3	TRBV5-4	CASTTGLAGPTDTQYF	TGTGCCAGCACCACTGGACTAGCGGGACCCACAGATACGCAGTATTTT
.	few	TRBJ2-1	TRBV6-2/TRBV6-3	CVSKLAVGSYNEQFF	TGTGTCAGCAAACTAGCTGTCGGCTCCTACAATGAGCAGTTCTTC
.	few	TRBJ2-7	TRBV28	CASSLSSGNYEQYF	TGTGCCAGCAGTTTATCTTCAGGGAACTACGAGCAGTACTTC
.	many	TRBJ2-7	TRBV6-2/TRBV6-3	CASREGGYEQYF	TGTGCCAGCAGAGAGGGAGGCTACGAGCAGTACTTC
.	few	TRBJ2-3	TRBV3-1	CASSLGRRTSTDTQYF	TGTGCCAGCAGCCTCGGACGCAGGACTAGCACAGATACGCAGTATTTT
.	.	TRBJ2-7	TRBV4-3	CASSQDGGAEQYF	TGCGCCAGCAGCCAAGATGGAGGGGCCGAGCAGTACTTC
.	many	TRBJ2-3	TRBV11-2	CASSLQKGDTQYF	TGTGCCAGCAGCCTCCAAAAGGGAGATACGCAGTATTTT
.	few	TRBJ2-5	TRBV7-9	CASSGHQETQYF	TGTGCCAGCAGCGGGCACCAAGAGACCCAGTACTTC
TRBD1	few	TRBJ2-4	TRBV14	CASSQTGALAKNIQYF	TGTGCCAGCAGCCAGACAGGGGCGTTAGCCAAAAACATTCAGTACTTC
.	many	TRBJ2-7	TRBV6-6	CASRGTAFYEQYF	TGTGCCAGCAGAGGAACAGCCTTCTACGAGCAGTACTTC
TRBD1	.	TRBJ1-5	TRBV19	CASSSGQTSNQPQHF	TGTGCCAGTAGCTCGGGACAGACTAGCAATCAGCCCCAGCATTTT
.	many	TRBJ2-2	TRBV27	CASSLGSGTGELFF	TGTGCCAGCAGTTTGGGATCCGGGACCGGGGAGCTGTTTTTT
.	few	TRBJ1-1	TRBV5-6	CASSASPGPAFF	TGTGCCAGCAGCGCCTCCCCGGGGCCGGCTTTCTTT
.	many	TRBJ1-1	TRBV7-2	CASSPRGVWTEAFF	TGTGCCAGCAGCCCCCGGGGGGTGTGGACTGAAGCTTTCTTT
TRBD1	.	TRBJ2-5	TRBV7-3	CASSLTGGPQETQYF	TGTGCCAGCAGCTTAACAGGGGGCCCCCAAGAGACCCAGTACTTC
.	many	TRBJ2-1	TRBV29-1	CSVEKGINEQFF	TGCAGCGTTGAAAAGGGGATCAATGAGCAGTTCTTC
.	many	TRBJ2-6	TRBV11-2	CASSFNRPGTNVLTF	TGTGCCAGCAGCTTTAACAGGCCCGGCACCAACGTCCTGACTTTC
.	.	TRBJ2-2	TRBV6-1	CASSERPSVNTGELFF	TGTGCCAGCAGTGAGAGGCCTAGCGTAAACACCGGGGAGCTGTTTTTT
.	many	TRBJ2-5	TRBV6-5	CASSSIMAKETQYF	TGTGCCAGCAGTTCAATAATGGCGAAAGAGACCCAGTACTTC
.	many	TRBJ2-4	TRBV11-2	CASSSSPGADDIQYF	TGTGCCAGCAGCTCTAGCCCCGGGGCCGACGACATTCAGTACTTC
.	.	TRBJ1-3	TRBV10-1	CASSESRTAQLSGFGNTIYF	TGCGCCAGCAGTGAGTCAAGGACTGCTCAGCTCTCGGGGTTTGGAAACACCATATATTTT
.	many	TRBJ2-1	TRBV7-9	CASSLPGTHEQFF	TGTGCCAGCAGCCTCCCGGGCACCCATGAGCAGTTCTTC
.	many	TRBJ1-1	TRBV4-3	CASSPQGGTEAFF	TGCGCCAGCTCCCCTCAAGGGGGCACTGAAGCTTTCTTT
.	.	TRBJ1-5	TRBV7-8	CASSLTRVQPQHF	TGTGCCAGCAGCTTGACGAGGGTTCAGCCCCAGCATTTT
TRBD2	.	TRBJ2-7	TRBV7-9	CASSSTWREIEQYF	TGTGCCAGCAGCTCAACCTGGCGGGAGATTGAGCAGTACTTC
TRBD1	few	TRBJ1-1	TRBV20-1	CSARKQGVNTEAFF	TGCAGTGCTAGGAAACAGGGGGTGAACACTGAAGCTTTCTTT
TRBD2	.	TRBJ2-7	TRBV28	CASSPAAGDYEQYF	TGTGCCAGCTCCCCCGCGGCGGGAGATTACGAGCAGTACTTC
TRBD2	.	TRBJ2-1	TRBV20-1	CSAPPGLAELSSYNEQFF	TGCAGTGCCCCTCCGGGACTAGCGGAGCTGAGCTCCTACAATGAGCAGTTCTTC
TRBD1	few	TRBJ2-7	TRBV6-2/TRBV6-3	CASSPTGATKQYF	TGTGCCAGCAGTCCTACAGGGGCTACGAAGCAGTACTTC
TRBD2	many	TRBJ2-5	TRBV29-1	CSALAGGETQYF	TGCAGCGCCTTAGCGGGAGGCGAGACCCAGTACTTC
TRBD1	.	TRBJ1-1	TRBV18	CASSLNAGQGMNTEAFF	TGTGCCAGCTCACTAAATGCGGGACAGGGCATGAACACTGAAGCTTTCTTT
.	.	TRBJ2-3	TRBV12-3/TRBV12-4	CASSLAPGVVTDTQYF	TGTGCCAGCAGTTTAGCGCCAGGGGTCGTCACAGATACGCAGTATTTT
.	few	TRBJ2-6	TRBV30	CAWRRLPGTSGANVLTF	TGTGCCTGGAGGCGTCTCCCGGGGACCTCTGGGGCCAACGTCCTGACTTTC